The 7 T cell receptor beta chains below were found in one sample sequenced in a study of chemoradiotherapy in HPV16-positive cancers (dated by TCRdb to between 2021 and 2023). Preparation of the library involved the immunoSEQ multiplex PCR assay. The immuneACCESS repertoire file appears here via TCRdb, limited to in-frame rearrangements. These files lack a portion of the clones; in checked studies, under half of the deficit traces to unresolved V genes, and the cause of the others is not known. This sample lists 10,000 or so clones; 78% were detected once. Clones ranked in the top ten supply approximately 2.4% of the sample. The specimen was taken from a patient who underwent chemoradiotherapy. All receptors derive from a human donor with HPV-associated anogenital cancer.

The rearrangement links TRBV7-8 to TRBJ1-5; 10 bases agree with TRBD1. V was clipped by 0 bases and J by 9 bases; unmatched bases: 8. CDR1 and CDR2 (germline): SGHVS, FQNEAQ. The CDR3 extends over 16 amino acids. CDR3 region: CASSLALGQGVSPQHF. The CDR3 nucleotides are TGTGCCAGCAGCTTAGCGCTTGGACAGGGGGTATCGCCCCAGCATTTT.

V gene TRBV29-1 combines with J gene TRBJ1-1; TRBD1 aligns across 8 bases. The CDR3 sequence is 11 residues long. Trimming at V came to 3 bases and at J to 10 bases, leaving 4 bases not matched to a gene. Germline CDR1 is SQVTM and CDR2 is ANQGSEA. CDR3: CSVEVQGAAFF. DNA for the CDR3: TGCAGCGTTGAGGTGCAGGGGGCAGCTTTCTTT. Supplemented by reference TRBV29-1 and TRBJ1-1, the full variable domain reads SAVISQKPSRDICQRGTSLTIQCQVDSQVTMMFWYRQQPGQSLTLIATANQGSEATYESGFVIDKFPISRPNLTFSTLTVSNMSPEDSSIYLCSVEVQGAAFFGQGTRLTVV.

The chain joins TRBV30 to TRBJ1-5, with D perhaps TRBD1 (6 bases). Germline V gene lookup returns CDR1 GTSNPN and CDR2 SVGIG (reference sequence). This CDR3 is built from 15 residues. Trimming took off 1 base at V and 2 bases at J, with 12 bases between the two ends. As DNA, the CDR3 is TGTGCCTGGAGTGGTACAGGGTCTGGCAATCAGCCCCAGCATTTT. This codes for CAWSGTGSGNQPQHF.

The gene calls are TRBV5-1 and TRBJ1-5; D possibly corresponds to TRBD1 (6 bases). Germline V CDR1 and CDR2: SGHRS, YFSETQ. This CDR3 has 15 amino acids. V lost 4 bases, J lost 6 bases, and 17 bases lay in between. CDR3 DNA sequence: TGCGCCAGCAGCCCTGGTACAGGGACAATTCAGCCCCAGCATTTT. Protein sequence: CASSPGTGTIQPQHF.

This clone showed up just a few times. The chain joins TRBV9 to TRBJ1-2; tentative D call: TRBD1 (6 bases). Germline CDR1 SGDLS, CDR2 YYNGEE. This CDR3 region has 15 residues. V dropped 1 base and J dropped 3 bases, with 13 bases sitting between them. The CDR3 loop is CASSVLGQGDYGYTF. The CDR3 DNA is TGTGCCAGCAGCGTACTGGGACAAGGGGACTATGGCTACACCTTC.

This sequence joins TRBV5-6 and TRBJ1-1; D not certain. With 4 bases removed from V and 0 bases from J, the gap between germline ends came to 10 bases. The CDR3 is made up of 14 amino acids. Germline V gene lookup returns CDR1 SGHDT and CDR2 YYEEEE. The CDR3 reads CASSDGPMNTEAFF. The CDR3 DNA is TGTGCCAGCAGCGACGGACCGATGAACACTGAAGCTTTCTTT.

This clone was seen only a few times. The chain combines TRBV2 with TRBJ2-5, with D maybe TRBD1 (6 bases). Trimming took off 3 bases at V and 3 bases at J, with 8 bases between the two ends. Germline lookup yields CDR1 SNHLY and CDR2 FYNNEI. CDR3 length: 13 residues. The CDR3 sequence is CASSDPGEETQYF. For the CDR3, the DNA is TGTGCCAGCAGTGACCCAGGGGAAGAGACCCAGTACTTC.